This T cell receptor (beta chain) was recovered during a study of T cell clonality in common variable immunodeficiency. The assay was immunoSEQ multiplex PCR, and TCRdb's table has in-frame clones only and misses some. This sample has just over 20,000 clones and no singletons, with over 2% in the ten largest. Germline lookup yields CDR1 LNHDA and CDR2 SQIVND (reference sequence). Trimming took off 4 bases at V and 2 bases at J, with 17 bases between the two ends. This CDR3 is built from 16 residues. This clone was detected many times. Its specificity is unknown. From the germline J gene comes the end of the CDR3, since the read stops 3 residues before it. CVID subjects were neither ill nor on immunomodulatory or immunosuppressive medication at sampling. Study findings and constraints: In common variable immunodeficiency, TCR beta chains reportedly carried fewer deletions and N-nucleotide insertions. CVID subjects had higher TCRbeta clonality than healthy controls, most marked in about a third. Repertoire-complication correlations in CVID were limited by patient heterogeneity. Shared TCRbeta clones were fewer between CVID subjects than controls.

The rearrangement links TRBV19 to TRBJ1-1; D perhaps matches TRBD1 (5 bases). Sequencing was carried out using peripheral blood mononuclear cells. This TCR was sampled from a human donor with common variable immunodeficiency. Partial CDR3 DNA: TGTGCCAGTAGTACCCAAGAGGGGCAGGGAAACACTGAA. Protein sequence: CASSTQEGQGNTE. The whole CDR3 protein reads CASSTQEGQGNTEAFF.